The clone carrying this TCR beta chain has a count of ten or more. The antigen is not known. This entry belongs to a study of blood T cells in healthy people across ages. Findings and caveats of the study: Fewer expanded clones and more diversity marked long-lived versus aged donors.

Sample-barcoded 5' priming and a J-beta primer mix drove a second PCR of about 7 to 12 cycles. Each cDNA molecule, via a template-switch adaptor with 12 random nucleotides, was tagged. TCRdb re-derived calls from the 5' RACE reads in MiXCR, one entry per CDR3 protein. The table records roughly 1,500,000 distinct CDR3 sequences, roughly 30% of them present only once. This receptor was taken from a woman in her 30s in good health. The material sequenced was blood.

CDR3 sequence (DNA): TGCAGTGCCAGGACAGGGCTCAACTATGGCTACACCTTC. Amino acid sequence: CSARTGLNYGYTF. This chain joins TRBV20-1 and TRBJ1-2; 8 nucleotides match TRBD1. The ends lost 6 bases at V and 2 bases at J; junction bases unmatched: 5. Looked up from germline, CDR1 is DFQATT and CDR2 is SNEGSKA (reference sequence). The length of the CDR3 is 13 residues.